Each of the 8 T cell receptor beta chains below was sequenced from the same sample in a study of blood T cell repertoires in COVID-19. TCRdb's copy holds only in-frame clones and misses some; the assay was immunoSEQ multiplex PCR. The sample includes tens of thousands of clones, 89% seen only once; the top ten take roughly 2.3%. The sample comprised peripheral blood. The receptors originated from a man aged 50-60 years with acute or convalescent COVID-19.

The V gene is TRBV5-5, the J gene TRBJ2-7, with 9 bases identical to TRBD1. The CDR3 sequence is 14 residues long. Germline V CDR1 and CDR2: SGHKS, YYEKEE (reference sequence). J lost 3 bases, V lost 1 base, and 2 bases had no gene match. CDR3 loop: CASSLMGQGYEQYV. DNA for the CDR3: TGTGCCAGCAGCTTGATGGGACAGGGCTACGAGCAGTACGTC.

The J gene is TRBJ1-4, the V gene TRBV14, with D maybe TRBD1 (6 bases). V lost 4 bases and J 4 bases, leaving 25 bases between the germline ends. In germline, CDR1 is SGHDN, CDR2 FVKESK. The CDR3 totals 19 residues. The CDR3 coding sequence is TGTGCCAGCAGCCCTCCCGCGGGCAAACAGGGCTGGGGTAATGAAAAACTGTTTTTT. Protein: CASSPPAGKQGWGNEKLFF.

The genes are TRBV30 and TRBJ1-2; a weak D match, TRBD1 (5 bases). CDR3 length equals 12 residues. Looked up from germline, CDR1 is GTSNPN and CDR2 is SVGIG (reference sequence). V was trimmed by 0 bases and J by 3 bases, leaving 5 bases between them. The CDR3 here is CAWSVQDYGYTF. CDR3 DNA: TGTGCCTGGAGTGTACAGGACTATGGCTACACCTTC.

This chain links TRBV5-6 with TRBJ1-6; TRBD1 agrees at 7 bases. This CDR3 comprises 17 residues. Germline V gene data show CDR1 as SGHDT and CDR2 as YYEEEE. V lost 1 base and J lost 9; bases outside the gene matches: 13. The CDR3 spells CASSLIPSTGAGSPLHF. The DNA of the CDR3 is TGTGCCAGCAGCTTGATCCCTTCAACAGGGGCTGGTTCACCCCTCCACTTT.

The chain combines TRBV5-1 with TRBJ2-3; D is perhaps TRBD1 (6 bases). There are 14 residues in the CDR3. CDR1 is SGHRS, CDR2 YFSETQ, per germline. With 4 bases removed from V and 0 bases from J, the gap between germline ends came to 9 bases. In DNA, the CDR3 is TGCGCCAGCAGCCGGACAGTTAGCACAGATACGCAGTATTTT. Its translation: CASSRTVSTDTQYF.

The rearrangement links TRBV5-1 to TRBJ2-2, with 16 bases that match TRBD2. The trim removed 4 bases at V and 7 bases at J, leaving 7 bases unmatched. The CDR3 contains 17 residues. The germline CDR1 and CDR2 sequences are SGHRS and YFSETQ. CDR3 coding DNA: TGCGCCAGCAGCCAGGGACTAGCGGGAGGGCCTGGCGGGGAGCTGTTTTTT. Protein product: CASSQGLAGGPGGELFF.

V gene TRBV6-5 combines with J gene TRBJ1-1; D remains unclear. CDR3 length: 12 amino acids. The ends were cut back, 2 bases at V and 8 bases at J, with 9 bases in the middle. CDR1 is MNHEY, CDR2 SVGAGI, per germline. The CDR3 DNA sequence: TGTGCCAGCAGTTACAAAAGAGGGGAAGCTTTCTTT. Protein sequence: CASSYKRGEAFF.

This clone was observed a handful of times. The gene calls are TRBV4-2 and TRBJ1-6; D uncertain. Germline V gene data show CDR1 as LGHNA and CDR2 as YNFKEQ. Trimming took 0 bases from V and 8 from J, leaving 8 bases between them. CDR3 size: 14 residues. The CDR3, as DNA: TGTGCCAGCAGCCAAGAGGGGAGTGATTCACCCCTCCACTTT. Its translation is CASSQEGSDSPLHF.